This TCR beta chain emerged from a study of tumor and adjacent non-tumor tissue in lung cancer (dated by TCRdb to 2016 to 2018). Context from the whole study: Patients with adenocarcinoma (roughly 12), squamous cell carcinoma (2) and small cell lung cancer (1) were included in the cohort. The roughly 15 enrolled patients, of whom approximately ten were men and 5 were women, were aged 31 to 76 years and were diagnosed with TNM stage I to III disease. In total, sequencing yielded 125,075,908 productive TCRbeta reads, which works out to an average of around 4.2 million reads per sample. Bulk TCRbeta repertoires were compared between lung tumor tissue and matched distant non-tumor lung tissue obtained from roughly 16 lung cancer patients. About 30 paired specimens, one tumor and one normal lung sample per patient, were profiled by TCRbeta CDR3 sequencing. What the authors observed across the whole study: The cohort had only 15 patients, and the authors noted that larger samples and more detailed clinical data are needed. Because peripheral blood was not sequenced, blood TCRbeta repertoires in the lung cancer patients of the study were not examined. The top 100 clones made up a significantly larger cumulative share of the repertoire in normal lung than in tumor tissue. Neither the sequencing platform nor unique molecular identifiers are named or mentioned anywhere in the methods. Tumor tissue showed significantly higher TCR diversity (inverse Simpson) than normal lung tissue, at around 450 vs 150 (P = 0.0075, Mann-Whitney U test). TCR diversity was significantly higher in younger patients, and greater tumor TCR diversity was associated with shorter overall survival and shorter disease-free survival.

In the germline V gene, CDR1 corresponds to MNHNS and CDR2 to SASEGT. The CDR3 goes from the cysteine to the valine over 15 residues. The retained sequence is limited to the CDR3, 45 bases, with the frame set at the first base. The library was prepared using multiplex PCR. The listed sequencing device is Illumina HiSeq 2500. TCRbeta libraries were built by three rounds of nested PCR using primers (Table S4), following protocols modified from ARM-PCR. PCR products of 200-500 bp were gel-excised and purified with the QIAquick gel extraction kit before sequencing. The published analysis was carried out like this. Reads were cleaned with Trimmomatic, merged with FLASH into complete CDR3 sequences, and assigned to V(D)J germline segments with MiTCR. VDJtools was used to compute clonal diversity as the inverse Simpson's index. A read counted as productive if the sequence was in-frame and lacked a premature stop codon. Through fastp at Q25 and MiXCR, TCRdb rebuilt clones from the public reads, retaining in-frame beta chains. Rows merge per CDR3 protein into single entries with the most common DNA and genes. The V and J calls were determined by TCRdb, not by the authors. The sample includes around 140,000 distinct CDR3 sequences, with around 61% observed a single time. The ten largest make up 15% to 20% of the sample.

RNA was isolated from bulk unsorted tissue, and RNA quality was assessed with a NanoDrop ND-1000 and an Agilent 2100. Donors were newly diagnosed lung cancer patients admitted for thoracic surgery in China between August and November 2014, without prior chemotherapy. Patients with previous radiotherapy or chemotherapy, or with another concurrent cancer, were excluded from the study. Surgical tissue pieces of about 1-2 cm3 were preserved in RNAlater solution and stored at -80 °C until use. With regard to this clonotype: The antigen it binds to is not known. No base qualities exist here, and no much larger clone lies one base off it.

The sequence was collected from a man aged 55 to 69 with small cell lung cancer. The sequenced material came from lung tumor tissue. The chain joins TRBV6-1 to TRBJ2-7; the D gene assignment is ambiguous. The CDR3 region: CASNTIVSSFYERYV. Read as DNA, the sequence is TGTGCCAGCAACACAATCGTGTCGTCCTTCTACGAGCGGTACGTC.